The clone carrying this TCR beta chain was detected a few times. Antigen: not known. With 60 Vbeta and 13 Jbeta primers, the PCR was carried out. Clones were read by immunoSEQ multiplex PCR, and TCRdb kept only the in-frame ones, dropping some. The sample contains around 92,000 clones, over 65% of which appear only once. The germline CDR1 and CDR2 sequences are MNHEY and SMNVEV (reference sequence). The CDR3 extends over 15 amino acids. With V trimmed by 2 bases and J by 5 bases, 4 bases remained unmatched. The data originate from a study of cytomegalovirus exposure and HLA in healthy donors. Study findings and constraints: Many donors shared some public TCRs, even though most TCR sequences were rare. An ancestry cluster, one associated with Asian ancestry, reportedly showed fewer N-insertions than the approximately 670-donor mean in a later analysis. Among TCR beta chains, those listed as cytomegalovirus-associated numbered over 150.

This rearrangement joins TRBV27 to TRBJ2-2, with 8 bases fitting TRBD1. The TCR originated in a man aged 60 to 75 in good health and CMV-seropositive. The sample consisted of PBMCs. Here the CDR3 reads CASSLQGAQTGELFF. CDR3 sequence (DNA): TGTGCCAGCAGTTTACAGGGGGCACAGACCGGGGAGCTGTTTTTT.